Below, one T cell receptor beta chain is given with its context. Its target is unknown. This entry belongs to a study of T cells in localized non-small cell lung cancer. Whole-study results and caveats: There were a median around 57 of the top 100 tumor clones appearing in adjacent lung. Clonality of T cells reached its maximum in uninvolved adjacent lung, surpassing tumor. Since sequencing was restricted to only one region of the tumor, intratumor heterogeneity remains a possibility.

Profiled with immunoSEQ multiplex PCR; TCRdb holds only in-frame clones, not every one. Among under 35,000 clones listed, roughly 90% were seen once. The CDR3 length is 15 residues. This receptor was obtained from a female donor older than 55 with stage II lung adenocarcinoma. Source: peripheral blood mononuclear cells, taken before any cancer treatment. V usage is TRBV21-1 and J usage is TRBJ2-7; TRBD2 reflects the table's D call only, with no check against the DNA. TRBV21-1 is designated a pseudogene. CDR3 in amino acids: CASTPGGFHSYEQYF. Here the CDR3 DNA reads TGTGCCAGCACCCCTGGGGGGTTTCACTCCTACGAGCAGTACTTC.